This TCR beta chain was recorded in a study of spatial heterogeneity in lung cancer. Trimming stripped 1 base from V and 6 bases from J, with 10 bases between. Germline values: CDR1 SEHNR, CDR2 FQNEAQ (reference sequence). CDR3 length equals 14 residues. Each TCR cDNA molecule bore a unique molecular identifier. One entry per CDR3 protein results from TCRdb running MiXCR on the 5' RACE reads. The sample holds over 45,000 distinct CDR3 sequences; roughly 5.7% are singletons and the top ten take around 10%. Indicated time point: sample taken at primary tumor resection. Whole RNA obtained from tumor, nontumor lung or frozen PBMC underwent sequencing without sorting. In this sample, this clonotype turned up many times.

The material sequenced was PBMCs, taken at surgery. The receptor comes from a male donor with early-stage non-small cell lung cancer. This chain uses TRBV7-9 with TRBJ2-1; TRBD1 might be the D (6 bases). The CDR3, as DNA: TGTGCCAGCAGCTTAGACAGGGAACCCAATGAGCAGTTCTTC. Protein product: CASSLDREPNEQFF. The full variable domain, in which reference TRBV7-9 and TRBJ2-1 provide the parts outside the CDR3, is DTGVSQNPRHKITKRGQNVTFRCDPISEHNRLYWYRQTLGQGPEFLTYFQNEAQLEKSRLLSDRFSAERPKGSFSTLEIQRTEQGDSAMYLCASSLDREPNEQFFGPGTRLTVL.